This TCR beta chain was retrieved from a study of cytomegalovirus exposure and HLA in healthy donors. Study as a whole: A later analysis reported the same platform for the 90 to 150 validation repertoires and the 666 first-cohort repertoires.

Germline V gives CDR1 SGHRS, CDR2 YFSETQ. This CDR3 has 14 amino acids. The ends were cut back, 0 bases at V and 1 base at J, with 7 bases in the middle. Study-level results: Subsequent analysis revealed that first-cohort TCR clusters tended to co-occur in the 130 or so validation repertoires. Most TCR sequences proved rare, with some public TCRs found in many donors.

This clone was found once. Antigen: not known. Sequencing used immunoSEQ multiplex PCR; TCRdb keeps in-frame clones, though not all of them. The sample has 55,000 to 70,000 clones, about 93% seen once; the top ten hold 2% to 2.5%. What was sequenced was PBMCs. The receptor's source is a man between 18 and 35 years old in good health and CMV-seronegative. The chain is built from TRBV5-1 and TRBJ1-1; D not resolved. CDR3: CASSLGEGNTEAFF. DNA of the CDR3: TGCGCCAGCAGCTTGGGGGAGGGGAACACTGAAGCTTTCTTT.